This T cell receptor (beta chain) was captured by sequencing in a study of cytomegalovirus exposure and HLA in healthy donors (dated by TCRdb to 2017 to 2019). With respect to the entire study: In an earlier analysis of fewer than 750 of the donors, less than 350 Gb of sequence data and 120 million or so unique TCR beta sequences from 150 million to 200 million T cells were reported. An early release covering roughly 640 HLA-typed donors comprised about 300 gigabases of sequencing data and approximately 85 million unique TCR sequences. Among the 398 genotyped donors, around 81% belonged to the genetic ancestry cluster associated with self-reported Caucasian donors. The aim of the study was to test whether cataloging public T cell receptors could identify signatures of past pathogen exposure. The T cell repertoires of under 700 subjects were profiled by immunosequencing and related to cytomegalovirus serostatus. A separate validation cohort of roughly 110 different subjects was used in addition to the roughly 640-subject first cohort. The study combined high-throughput TCR immunosequencing, statistical association of individual TCRs with disease status, and machine learning to predict cytomegalovirus infection status. A later analysis re-analyzed previously published TCR beta repertoires from 650 to 800 donors and added high-resolution HLA genotyping to study TCR occurrence patterns. In the later analysis, no new phenotypic data were used to find candidate immune exposures; instead, reliance was placed on TCR beta sequences and their occurrence across donors. In an earlier analysis of roughly 600 of the donors, high-throughput TCR beta sequencing was used to judge whether each TCR beta V gene segment behaved as functional or pseudogenic. Donor age, sex, ethnicity and CMV serostatus were collected together with the repertoire data. A later genetic analysis used genome-wide SNP genotypes for about 60% of the roughly 700 donors, treating that subset as a discovery cohort. All discovery cohort repertoires had been generated on a single sequencing platform. HLA typing covered class I and class II loci at four-digit resolution. The number of donors typed differed by locus, with about 629-640 for A, B, C, DRB1 and DQB1, more than 500 for DQA1, approximately 570 for DPA1, and some 440 for DPB1. Several DR-DQ haplotypes were treated as single units for association and clustering because of strong linkage in the cohort. Across some 400 genotyped donors of the cohort, an average of about 200,000 unique TCR beta nucleotide sequences per donor were sequenced, and roughly a sixth of those sequences were non-productive.

The cohort comprised several hundred healthy bone marrow donors. At the time of sampling, all cohort members were nominally healthy, though unrecorded immune exposures were likely present. The donor tested CMV seropositive, placing the donor among the 289 seropositive members of the cohort. A peripheral blood sample was collected from each donor, and TCR beta sequencing was performed on peripheral blood mononuclear cells. Genomic DNA extraction from the blood cell samples was performed with the Qiagen DNeasy Blood Extraction Kit. Concerning this clone itself: This receptor's antigen is unknown. No base qualities exist here, and no much larger clone lies one base off it. Other nucleotide sequences from this sample produce the same CDR3.

From cysteine to phenylalanine, the CDR3 is 15 amino acids long. Only CDR3 DNA is held: 45 bases, read in frame from base 1. The germline V gene provides CDR1 SGHRS and CDR2 YFSETQ. Trimming leaves V shorter by 0 bases and J shorter by 2 bases, with the junction holding 2 bases beyond the gene matches. General study outcomes and caveats: While some public TCRs were present in many individuals, most TCR sequences turned up only very rarely across donors. A further reported finding was that TCR beta sequences accurately predicted the HLA-A and HLA-B alleles for most subjects in the first cohort. In a later analysis, most CMV-associated TCR beta chains were found to appear HLA-restricted, with HLA associations seemingly driven largely by CMV exposure. Linkage disequilibrium might explain the correlated functional status among segregating V segments, but an unknown experimental factor could not be ruled out. CMV serostatus was the only immune exposure information available for the cohort. Because HLA typing was unavailable for some donors at each locus, only the typed subset was used in association tests. In the study, 150 to 200 TCR beta chains were listed as associated with cytomegalovirus. The cohort was sequenced for TCR beta chains only, and without alpha or paired-chain data the features that could be detected were limited. The authors suggested that the approach could potentially be extended to other disease states and immunological phenotypes. The classifier was reported to diagnose cytomegalovirus status with high specificity and sensitivity in both the original and validation cohorts. In a later analysis, the rate of TCR association differed among HLA loci, with DRB1 alleles having the most associated TCRs and HLA-C alleles having the fewest. In a later genetic analysis, a missense DCLRE1C variant was associated with V-gene and J-gene trimming of TCR beta chains, and the association was replicated in an independent cohort. A later genetic analysis reported fewer N-insertions in productive TCRs among donors in an Asian-associated ancestry cluster than the approximately 670-donor mean. Sequencing depth was assumed to be roughly uniform across donors in the presence/absence analyses, though that assumption may not hold. A later analysis found that HLA-associated TCR beta chains were more clonally expanded and had lower generation probabilities than equally common non-associated chains. Three of the identified cytomegalovirus-associated TCR beta chains were confirmed in vitro to be specific for cytomegalovirus antigens. At a false discovery rate of 0.05, a later analysis linked approximately 18,000 TCR beta sequences to specific HLA alleles. Some IMGT-functional V segments, including TRBV6-2 and TRBV6-3, could not be told apart with the 87-base-pair reads, so those segments were excluded. According to a later analysis, parvovirus B19, influenza, CMV and Epstein-Barr virus appeared linked to several top co-occurrence clusters. A group of highly shared sequence variants was considered likely to be a technical artifact of the sequencing pipeline. Broadly in line with IMGT annotations, most TCR beta V segments showed up in productive rearrangements about 87% or about 30% of the time in an earlier analysis of 587 of the donors. When HLA alleles, especially DR and DQ, strongly co-occurred, attributing TCR associations to individual alleles was difficult. Because counts were too low, roughly 16 rarely observed V segments, including chromosome 9 orphons, were excluded from the earlier analysis of under 650 of the donors.

Library generation was performed with the immunoSEQ multiplex PCR assay. For the multiplex PCR, a mixture combining 60 forward primers for TCR Vbeta segments and 13 reverse primers for TCR Jbeta segments was used. A multiplex PCR assay on genomic DNA amplified the CDR3 region of rearranged TCR beta genes. The Illumina HiSeq System was used to sequence the amplified TCR beta libraries as 87-base-pair reads. Per the source publication's procedure: In a later analysis, some 80 million unique TCR beta chains were counted across the 650 to 750 repertoires, and around 11 million of these chains were shared by at least two donors. To remove PCR and sequencing errors, raw reads were error-corrected and collapsed into unique sequences using a nearest-neighbor algorithm that merged closely related sequences. CDR3 sequences were aligned to IMGT reference sequences to assign V, D and J gene segments. Each retained sequence needed at least a six-nucleotide match to both a V gene segment and a J gene segment. Rearrangements were classified as productive when the CDR3 lacked stop codons and remained in frame with V and J, and all other rearrangements were classified as non-productive. CDR3 was defined by IMGT convention, running from the second conserved V-encoded cysteine to the conserved J-encoded phenylalanine. Sequences without an unambiguous match to a single V gene segment were excluded from the earlier analysis of several hundred of the donors. In an earlier analysis of approximately 590 of the donors, V segments were called functional above 56.7% productive rearrangements and were called segregating when the between-donor standard deviation exceeded 5%. A statistical classification framework was built to diagnose cytomegalovirus status from the catalog of TCR beta chain sequences. In a later analysis, TCR nucleotide sequences were compared against IMGT/GENE-DB human TR gene sequences so that V and J genes could be assigned. The TCRdist pipeline was used in a later analysis to assign CDR3 sequences and most-parsimonious VDJ recombination scenarios. In a later analysis, each TCR beta chain was defined by its CDR3 amino acid sequence together with its V-gene family, and reads without a unique V-gene family were excluded. In a later analysis, 450 to 600 highly shared, low-generation-probability nucleotide sequences were removed to address suspected cross-contamination and a sequencing artifact. A later analysis calculated a clonal expansion index for each public chain from normalized within-repertoire ranks of inferred template counts. In a later analysis, generation probabilities were computed using a VDJ recombination model fitted to out-of-frame rearrangements, and the results were checked against IGoR. In a later analysis, hypergeometric tests were used to score TCR-TCR, TCR-HLA and TCR-CMV co-occurrence, with a repertoire-size bias correction applied to TCR pairs. False discovery rates were estimated in a later analysis by permuting HLA or CMV assignments 20 times. In a later analysis, co-occurring TCRs were grouped using DBSCAN, with TCRdist sequence similarity added in when clustering inside HLA-allele-positive subsets. Co-occurrence clustering excluded repertoires with fewer than 30,000 or more than 120,000 public chains, plus five with anomalous nucleotide sharing. Held by TCRdb, this immuneACCESS table contains in-frame sequences only and omits some clones. Under half of the omission traces to an unresolved V gene where checked; the cause of the rest is unknown. The DNA gave D and trimming, while V, J and clone size come from that table. This sample comprises some 200,000 clones, over 70% of them detected only once. The ten largest clones represent 2.7% of the sample.

Input material: PBMCs. The rearranged chain carries TRBV5-1 and TRBJ2-7, with TRBD1 matching 10 junction bases. The receptor comes from a woman aged 60-75 years in good health and CMV-seropositive. The CDR3 protein sequence reads: CASSLGGQGTYEQYF. Read as DNA, the sequence is TGCGCCAGCAGCTTGGGGGGACAGGGGACCTACGAGCAGTACTTC.